This T cell receptor (beta chain) appears in the sequencing data of a study of OX40 agonist ivuxolimab in advanced cancers. The cohort excluded patients with autoimmune disease history or systemic immunosuppression. The repertoire was sequenced with immunoSEQ multiplex PCR; TCRdb's copy has only in-frame clones and lacks some. The sample lists more than 85,000 clones, about 83% seen once, with roughly 0.5% in the top ten. V was trimmed by 1 base and J by 1 base, leaving 13 bases between them. The germline CDR1 and CDR2 sequences are LNHDA and SQIVND (reference sequence). This CDR3 is 17 amino acids long.

The TCR originated in an adult with an advanced solid tumor such as melanoma, head and neck, liver or kidney cancer. The V and J genes are TRBV19 and TRBJ2-2; D may correspond to TRBD1 or TRBD2 (5 bases each). Sequences were derived from CD4+ or CD8+ T cells sorted from blood, sampled in a trial of the OX40 agonist ivuxolimab. The CDR3 bases are TGTGCCAGTAGTATAGGTGGGGGTGCAGAGAACACCGGGGAGCTGTTTTTT. This encodes CASSIGGGAENTGELFF. The complete variable domain, with remaining parts taken from reference TRBV19 and TRBJ2-2, reads DGGITQSPKYLFRKEGQNVTLSCEQNLNHDAMYWYRQDPGQGLRLIYYSQIVNDFQKGDIAEGYSVSREKKESFPLTVTSAQKNPTAFYLCASSIGGGAENTGELFFGEGSRLTVL.